This T cell receptor (beta chain) was sequenced for a study of blood T cells in healthy people across ages. The overall study: In model experiments, template switching was able to capture about one barcoded beta molecule for every two T cells that were present.

Study results and limitations: The CMV status of each donor remained undetermined, and this could have confounded shifts in expanded clonotypes.

A second PCR of about 6 to 11 cycles used a sample-barcoded 5' primer and a J-beta primer mix. TCRdb re-derived calls from the 5' RACE reads in MiXCR, one entry per CDR3 protein. The table records hundreds of thousands of distinct CDR3 sequences, 58% of them present only once. A word on this clonotype: Its antigen remains unidentified.

V gave up 6 bases and J gave up 1 base, with 13 bases separating them. This CDR3 region has 15 residues. In germline, CDR1 is MNHEY, CDR2 SVGEGT. The receptor was isolated from a man between 25 and 39 years old in good health. The V and J genes are TRBV6-2 or TRBV6-3 and TRBJ1-5; D perhaps matches TRBD1 (5 bases). Input material: blood. The CDR3 DNA follows: TGTGCCAGCAGACCGTTAGGGGACAGCAATCAGCCCCAGCATTTT. This gives the protein CASRPLGDSNQPQHF.